The clone carrying this T cell receptor beta chain has a single count. Its antigen is unidentified. This sample was included in a study of cytomegalovirus exposure and HLA in healthy donors. Study results and caveats: HLA-A and HLA-B allele assignments for most subjects were reportedly predicted accurately using TCR beta sequences. Later analysis identified several of the most significant clusters that appeared linked to common viral pathogens.

V lost 2 bases, J lost 2 bases, and 4 bases stayed unmatched. The CDR3 spans 16 residues. Germline V gene sequence: CDR1 LNHNV, CDR2 YYDKDF (reference sequence). Amplification used 60 Vbeta primers and 13 Jbeta primers. The repertoire was sequenced with immunoSEQ multiplex PCR; TCRdb's copy has only in-frame clones and lacks some. The table shows approximately 210,000 clones, with around 85% occurring only once. The chain combines TRBV15 with TRBJ2-3; 10 nucleotides match TRBD2. Sequences were obtained from PBMCs. This TCR was recovered from a man aged 18 to 35 in good health and CMV-seronegative. CDR3 nucleotide sequence: TGTGCCACCAGCAGAAATAGCGGGGGGACCACAGATACGCAGTATTTT. The encoded protein is CATSRNSGGTTDTQYF.